The clone carrying this T cell receptor beta chain was picked up many times. This sample was taken from a study of CD8+CD57+ T cells in acquired aplastic anemia. Study-wide context: On average, sorted CD4+ and CD8+ cells gave 3.2 ug of DNA.

The CDR3 has 12 residues. Trimming took off 7 bases at V and 1 base at J, with 7 bases between the two ends. Germline values: CDR1 MNHEY, CDR2 SVGEGT. Genomic DNA acted as the template from which TCR beta VDJ combination and CDR3 sequence profiling were carried out. TCRdb processed the reads anew with MiXCR; each CDR3 protein has one entry. The sample holds about 170,000 distinct CDR3 sequences; 55% to 80% are singletons and the top ten take about 48%. The sequencing input was sorted CD4+, CD8+, or CD8+CD57+ T cells (not recorded which) from PBMCs. The chain combines TRBV6-2 or TRBV6-3 with TRBJ1-1; no clear D. This receptor was identified in a human donor in good health. CDR3: CASNRGNTEAFF. The CDR3 DNA reads as TGTGCCAGCAATCGGGGGAACACTGAAGCTTTCTTT.